This T cell receptor (beta chain) was sequenced for a study of T cell responses to AZD1222 COVID-19 vaccine. General study points: Only a handful of AZD1222 recipients, six or seven in all, had baseline seropositivity.

Germline V CDR1 and CDR2: LNHNV, YYDKDF (reference sequence). The V and J ends lost 1 base and 4 bases respectively, with 16 bases between them. The CDR3 totals 17 residues. Sequenced by immunoSEQ multiplex PCR; TCRdb stores in-frame clones only, minus some. There are around 200,000 clones in the sample; around nine tenths occur only once, and 25% to 30% lies in the top ten. Samples with a second dose at about 4 or about 12 weeks were pooled together. Comments on this clone: Its specificity is unknown.

This chain links TRBV15 with TRBJ2-2; tentative D call: TRBD2 (6 bases). The sample here was peripheral blood, taken 28 days after the second AZD1222 dose. The TCR sequence derives from an adult who received the AZD1222 COVID-19 vaccine. The CDR3 here is CATSRGGSSVGTGELFF. Written as DNA, the CDR3 is TGTGCCACCAGCAGAGGGGGATCTAGCGTTGGCACCGGGGAGCTGTTTTTT.